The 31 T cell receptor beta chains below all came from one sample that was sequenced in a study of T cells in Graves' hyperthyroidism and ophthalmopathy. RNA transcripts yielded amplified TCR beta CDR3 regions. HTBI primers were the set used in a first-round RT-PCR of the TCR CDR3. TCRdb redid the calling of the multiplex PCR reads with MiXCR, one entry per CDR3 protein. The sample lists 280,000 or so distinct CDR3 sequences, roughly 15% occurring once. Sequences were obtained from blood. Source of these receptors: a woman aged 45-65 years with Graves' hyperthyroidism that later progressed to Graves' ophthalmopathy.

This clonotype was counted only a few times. For the CDR3, the DNA is TGTGCCAGCAGTCCTATTGGGAACACTGAAGCTTTCTTT. Encoded protein: CASSPIGNTEAFF. The V gene is TRBV28, the J gene TRBJ1-1, with D unclear. Trimming took 5 bases from V and 1 from J, leaving 8 bases between them. This CDR3 contains 13 residues. The V gene's germline CDR1 is MDHEN and CDR2 SYDVKM.

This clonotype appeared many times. CDR3 nucleotides: TGTGCCAGCAGAAGCGAAGCAGATACGCAGTATTTT. Translating it yields CASRSEADTQYF. V is TRBV6-1 and J is TRBJ2-3; no firm D call. There are 12 residues in the CDR3. V lost 6 bases and J lost 4, with 8 bases in between. From germline, CDR1 is MNHNS and CDR2 SASEGT.

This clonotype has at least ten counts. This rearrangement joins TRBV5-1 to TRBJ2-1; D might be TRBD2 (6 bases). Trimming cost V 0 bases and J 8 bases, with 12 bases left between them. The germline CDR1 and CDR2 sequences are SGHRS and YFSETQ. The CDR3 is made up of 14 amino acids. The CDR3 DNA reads TGCGCCAGCAGCTTGGCGGGAGATCGGTATGAGCAGTTCTTC. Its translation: CASSLAGDRYEQFF. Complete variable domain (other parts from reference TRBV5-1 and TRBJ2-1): KAGVTQTPRYLIKTRGQQVTLSCSPISGHRSVSWYQQTPGQGLQFLFEYFSETQRNKGNFPGRFSGRQFSNSRSEMNVSTLELGDSALYLCASSLAGDRYEQFFGPGTRLTVL.

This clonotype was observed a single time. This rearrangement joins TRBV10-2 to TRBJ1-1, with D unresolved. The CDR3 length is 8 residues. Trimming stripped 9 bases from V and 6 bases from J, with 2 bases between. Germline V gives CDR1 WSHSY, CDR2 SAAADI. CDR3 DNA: TGCGCCAGTTCTGAAGCTTTCTTT. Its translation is CASSEAFF.

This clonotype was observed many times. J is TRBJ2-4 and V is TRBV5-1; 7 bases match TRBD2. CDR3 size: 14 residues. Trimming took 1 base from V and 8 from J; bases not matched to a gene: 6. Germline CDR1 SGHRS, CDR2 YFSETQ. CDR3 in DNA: TGCGCCAGCAGCTTGCGGGGGAGGGGATACATTCAGTACTTC. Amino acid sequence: CASSLRGRGYIQYF.

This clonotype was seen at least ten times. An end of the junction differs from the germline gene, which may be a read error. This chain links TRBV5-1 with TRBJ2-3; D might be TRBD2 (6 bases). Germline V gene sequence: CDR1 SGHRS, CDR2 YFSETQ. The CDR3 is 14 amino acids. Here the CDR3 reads CASSLPTSTDTQYF. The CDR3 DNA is TGCGCCAGCAGCTTGCCCACTAGCACCGATACGCAGTATTTT.

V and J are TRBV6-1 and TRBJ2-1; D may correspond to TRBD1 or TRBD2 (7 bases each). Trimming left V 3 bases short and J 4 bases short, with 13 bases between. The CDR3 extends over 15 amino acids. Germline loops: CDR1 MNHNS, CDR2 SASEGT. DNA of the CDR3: TGTGCCAGCAGTGAGGGGGGGGGACAGTACAATGAGCAGTTCTTC. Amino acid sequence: CASSEGGGQYNEQFF.

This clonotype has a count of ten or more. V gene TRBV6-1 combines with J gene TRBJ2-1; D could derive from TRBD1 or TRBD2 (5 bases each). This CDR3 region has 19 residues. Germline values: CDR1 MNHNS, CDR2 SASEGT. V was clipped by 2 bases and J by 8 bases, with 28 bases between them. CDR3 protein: CASSEWYRAEGTQIHEQFF. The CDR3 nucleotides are TGTGCCAGCAGTGAATGGTATCGGGCAGAGGGGACCCAGATCCATGAGCAGTTCTTC.

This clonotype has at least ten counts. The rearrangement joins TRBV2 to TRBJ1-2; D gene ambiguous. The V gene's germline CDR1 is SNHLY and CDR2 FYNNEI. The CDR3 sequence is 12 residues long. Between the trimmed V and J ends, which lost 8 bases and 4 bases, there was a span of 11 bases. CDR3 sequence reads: CASGPDLYGYTF. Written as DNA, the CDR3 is TGTGCCAGCGGTCCGGACCTCTATGGCTACACCTTC.

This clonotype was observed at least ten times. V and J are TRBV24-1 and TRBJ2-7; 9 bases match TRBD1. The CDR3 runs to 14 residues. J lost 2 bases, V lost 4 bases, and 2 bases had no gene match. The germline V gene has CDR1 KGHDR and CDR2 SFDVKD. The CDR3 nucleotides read TGTGCCACCAGTGAGGGACAGGGTACCTACGAGCAGTACTTC. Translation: CATSEGQGTYEQYF.

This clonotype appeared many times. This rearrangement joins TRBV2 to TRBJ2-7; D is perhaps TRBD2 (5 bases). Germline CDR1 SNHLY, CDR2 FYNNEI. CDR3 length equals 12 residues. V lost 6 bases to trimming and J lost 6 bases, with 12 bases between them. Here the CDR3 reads CASRLDIGEQYF. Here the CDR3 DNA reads TGTGCCAGCAGACTAGATATCGGCGAGCAGTACTTC.

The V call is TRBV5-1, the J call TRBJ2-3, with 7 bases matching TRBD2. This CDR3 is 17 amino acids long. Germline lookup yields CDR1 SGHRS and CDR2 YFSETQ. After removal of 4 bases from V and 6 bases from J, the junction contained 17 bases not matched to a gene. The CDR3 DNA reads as TGCGCCAGCAGCCCCGAGCTAACGGGAGGAGGTGTCGATACGCAGTATTTT. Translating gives CASSPELTGGGVDTQYF.

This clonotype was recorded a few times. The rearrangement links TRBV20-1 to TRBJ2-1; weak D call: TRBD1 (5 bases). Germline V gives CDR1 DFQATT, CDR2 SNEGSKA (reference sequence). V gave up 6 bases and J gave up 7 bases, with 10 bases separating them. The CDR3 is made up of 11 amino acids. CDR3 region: CSASDSNEQFF. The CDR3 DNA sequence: TGCAGTGCCTCAGACAGTAATGAGCAGTTCTTC.

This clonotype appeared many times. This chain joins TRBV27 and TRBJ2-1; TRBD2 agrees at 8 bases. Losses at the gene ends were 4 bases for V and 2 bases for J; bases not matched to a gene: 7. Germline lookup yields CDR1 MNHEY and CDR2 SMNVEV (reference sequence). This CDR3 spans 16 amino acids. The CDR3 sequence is CASSSTSGPAYNEQFF. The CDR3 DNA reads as TGTGCCAGCAGTTCAACTAGCGGCCCTGCCTACAATGAGCAGTTCTTC.

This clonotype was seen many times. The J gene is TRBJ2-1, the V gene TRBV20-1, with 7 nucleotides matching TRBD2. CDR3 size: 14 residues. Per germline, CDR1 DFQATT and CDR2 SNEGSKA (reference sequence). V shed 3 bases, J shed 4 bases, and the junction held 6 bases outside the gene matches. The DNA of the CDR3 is TGCAGTGCTAGGGAGCGGGGATTATACAATGAGCAGTTCTTC. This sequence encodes CSARERGLYNEQFF.

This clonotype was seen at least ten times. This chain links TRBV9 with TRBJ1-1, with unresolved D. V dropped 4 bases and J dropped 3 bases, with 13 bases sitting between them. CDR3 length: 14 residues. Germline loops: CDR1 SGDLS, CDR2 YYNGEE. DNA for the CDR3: TGTGCCAGCAGCCCTACGAGAGGACACACTGAAGCTTTCTTT. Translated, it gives CASSPTRGHTEAFF. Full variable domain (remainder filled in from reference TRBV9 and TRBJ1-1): DSGVTQTPKHLITATGQRVTLRCSPRSGDLSVYWYQQSLDQGLQFLIQYYNGEERAKGNILERFSAQQFPDLHSELNLSSLELGDSALYFCASSPTRGHTEAFFGQGTRLTVV.

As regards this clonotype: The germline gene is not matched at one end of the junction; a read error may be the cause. CDR3 in amino acids: CASSQDYAPSSGNTIYF. The DNA for the CDR3 is TGTGCCAGCAGCCAAGATTATGCCCCGAGCTCTGGAAACACCATATATTTT. This sequence joins TRBV4-1 and TRBJ1-3; no reliable D call. CDR3 size: 17 residues. Germline CDR1 MGHRA, CDR2 YSYEKL.

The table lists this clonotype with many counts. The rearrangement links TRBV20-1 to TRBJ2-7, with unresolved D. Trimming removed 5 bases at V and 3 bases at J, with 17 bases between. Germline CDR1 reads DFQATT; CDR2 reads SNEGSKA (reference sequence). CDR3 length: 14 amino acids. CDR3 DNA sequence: TGCAGTGCTCGGGCCCACGTCGGCCGCTACGAGCAGTACTTC. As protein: CSARAHVGRYEQYF.

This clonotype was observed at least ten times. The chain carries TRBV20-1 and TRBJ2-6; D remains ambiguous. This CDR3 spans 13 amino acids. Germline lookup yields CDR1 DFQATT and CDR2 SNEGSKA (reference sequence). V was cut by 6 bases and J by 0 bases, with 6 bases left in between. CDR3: CSAPDSGANVLTF. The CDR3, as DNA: TGCAGTGCCCCGGACTCTGGGGCCAACGTCCTGACTTTC.

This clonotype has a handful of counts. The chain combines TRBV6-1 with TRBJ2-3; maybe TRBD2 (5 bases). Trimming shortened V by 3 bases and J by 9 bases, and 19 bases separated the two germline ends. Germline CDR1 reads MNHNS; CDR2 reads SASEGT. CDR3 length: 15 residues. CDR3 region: CASSEDSAVVRTQYF. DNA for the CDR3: TGTGCCAGCAGTGAGGACTCGGCAGTAGTAAGAACGCAGTATTTT.

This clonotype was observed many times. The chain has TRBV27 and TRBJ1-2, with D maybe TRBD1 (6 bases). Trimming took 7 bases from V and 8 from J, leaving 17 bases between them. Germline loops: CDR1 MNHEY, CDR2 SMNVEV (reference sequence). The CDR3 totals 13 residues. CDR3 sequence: CASTSRAGVGYTF. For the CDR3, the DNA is TGTGCCAGCACCTCCCGGGCAGGGGTAGGCTACACCTTC.

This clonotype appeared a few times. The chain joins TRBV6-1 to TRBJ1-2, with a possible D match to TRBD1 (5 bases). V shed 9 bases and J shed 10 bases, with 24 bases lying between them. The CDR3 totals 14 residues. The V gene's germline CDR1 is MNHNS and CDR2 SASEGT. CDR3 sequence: CASQRGLGGVAYTF. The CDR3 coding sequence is TGTGCCAGTCAACGGGGGTTAGGAGGGGTTGCCTACACCTTC.

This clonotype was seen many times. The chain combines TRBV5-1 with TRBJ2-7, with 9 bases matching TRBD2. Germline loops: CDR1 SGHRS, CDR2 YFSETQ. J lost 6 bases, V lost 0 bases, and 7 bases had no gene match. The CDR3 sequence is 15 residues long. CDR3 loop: CASSLDGTSRLEQYF. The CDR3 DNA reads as TGCGCCAGCAGCTTGGACGGGACTAGCAGGCTCGAGCAGTACTTC.

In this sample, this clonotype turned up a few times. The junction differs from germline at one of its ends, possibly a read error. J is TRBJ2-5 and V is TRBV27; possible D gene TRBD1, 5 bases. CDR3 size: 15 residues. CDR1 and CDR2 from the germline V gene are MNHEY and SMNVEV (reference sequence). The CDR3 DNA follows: TGTGCCAGCAGTTTAAACGAGTACAGGCGAGAGACCCAGCACTTC. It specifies CASSLNEYRRETQHF.

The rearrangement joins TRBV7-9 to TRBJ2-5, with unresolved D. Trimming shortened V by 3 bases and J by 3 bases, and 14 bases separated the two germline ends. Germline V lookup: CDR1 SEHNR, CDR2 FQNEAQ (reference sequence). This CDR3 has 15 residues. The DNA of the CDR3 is TGTGCCAGCAGCTTGGGGTGGGTTTCGAAAGAGACCCAGTACTTC. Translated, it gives CASSLGWVSKETQYF.

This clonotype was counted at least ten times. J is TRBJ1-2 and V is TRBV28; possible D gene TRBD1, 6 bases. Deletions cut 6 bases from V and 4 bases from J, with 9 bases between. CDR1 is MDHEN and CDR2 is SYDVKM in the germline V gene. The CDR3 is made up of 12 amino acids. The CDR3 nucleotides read TGTGCCAGCAGCAAAGGGGGCTATGGCTACACCTTC. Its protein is CASSKGGYGYTF.

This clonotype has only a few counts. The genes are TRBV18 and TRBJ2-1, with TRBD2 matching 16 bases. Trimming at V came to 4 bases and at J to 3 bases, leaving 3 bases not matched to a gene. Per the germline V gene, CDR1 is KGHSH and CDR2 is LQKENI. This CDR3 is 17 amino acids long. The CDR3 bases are TGTGCCAGCTCACAGGGACTAGCGGGAGGGGGCTACAATGAGCAGTTCTTC. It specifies CASSQGLAGGGYNEQFF.

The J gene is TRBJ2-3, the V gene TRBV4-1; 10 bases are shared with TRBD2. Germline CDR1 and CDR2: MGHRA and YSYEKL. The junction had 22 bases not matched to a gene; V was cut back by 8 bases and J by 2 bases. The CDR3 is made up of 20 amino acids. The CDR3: CASVQNPWGRLAGNTDTQYF. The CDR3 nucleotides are TGCGCCAGCGTCCAGAACCCTTGGGGGAGACTAGCGGGCAACACAGATACGCAGTATTTT.

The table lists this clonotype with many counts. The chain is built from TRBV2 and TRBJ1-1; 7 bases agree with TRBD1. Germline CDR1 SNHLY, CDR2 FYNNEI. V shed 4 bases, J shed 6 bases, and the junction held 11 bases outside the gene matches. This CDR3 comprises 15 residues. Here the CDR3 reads CASSADRIGWAEAFF. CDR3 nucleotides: TGTGCCAGCAGTGCGGACAGGATAGGGTGGGCTGAAGCTTTCTTT.

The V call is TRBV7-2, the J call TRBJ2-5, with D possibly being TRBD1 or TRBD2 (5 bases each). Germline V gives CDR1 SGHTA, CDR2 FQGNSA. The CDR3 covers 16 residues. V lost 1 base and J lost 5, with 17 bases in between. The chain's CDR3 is CASSLGYRTSGETQYF. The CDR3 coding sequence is TGTGCCAGCAGCTTAGGGTACAGGACGTCGGGGGAGACCCAGTACTTC.

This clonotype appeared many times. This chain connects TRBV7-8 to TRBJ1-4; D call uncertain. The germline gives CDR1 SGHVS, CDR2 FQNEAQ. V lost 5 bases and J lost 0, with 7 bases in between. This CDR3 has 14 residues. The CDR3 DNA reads TGTGCCAGCAGCCCCGTTTCAACTAATGAAAAACTGTTTTTT. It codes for CASSPVSTNEKLFF.